This passage covers 9 T cell receptor beta chains from one sample sequenced in a study of CD8 T cells in Susac syndrome. Reverse transcription of roughly 0.5 to 1 ug RNA was performed with random hexamers. In TCRdb, the immunoSEQ multiplex PCR reads were re-called with MiXCR into one record per CDR3 protein. This sample has about 120,000 distinct CDR3 sequences, with about 93% found just once. Sequenced input: CD4+ T cells from PBMCs. These receptor sequences come from a human donor in good health.

The rearrangement links TRBV19 to TRBJ2-6; no clear D. Germline V gives CDR1 LNHDA, CDR2 SQIVND (reference sequence). The CDR3 is 16 amino acids. Between the trimmed V and J ends, which lost 5 bases and 2 bases, there was a span of 13 bases. CDR3 sequence reads: CASSVYRVTGANVLTF. CDR3 DNA sequence: TGTGCCAGTAGTGTCTATAGGGTTACTGGGGCCAACGTCCTGACTTTC.

The sample holds one count of this clonotype. The chain has TRBV19 and TRBJ2-1, with 10 bases that match TRBD2. V lost 6 bases and J lost 7; bases outside the gene matches: 9. Germline values: CDR1 LNHDA, CDR2 SQIVND (reference sequence). CDR3 length: 15 residues. The CDR3 region is CASSPSAGGPNEQFF. The CDR3 nucleotides read TGTGCCAGTAGCCCCTCAGCGGGGGGGCCGAATGAGCAGTTCTTC.

The chain links TRBV20-1 to TRBJ2-5, with D possibly TRBD2 on 6 matching bases. The germline gives CDR1 DFQATT, CDR2 SNEGSKA (reference sequence). The CDR3 runs 12 residues. Trimming pared 7 bases from V and 2 bases from J, leaving 11 bases between. This CDR3 reads CSVSGLQETQYF. In DNA, the CDR3 is TGCAGTGTATCGGGACTTCAAGAGACCCAGTACTTC.

The CDR3 protein is CSVEGEGGAEAFF. CDR3 bases: TGCAGCGTTGAGGGGGAGGGAGGAGCTGAAGCTTTCTTT. The chain recombines TRBV29-1 with TRBJ1-1; tentatively, D is TRBD1 (5 bases). The CDR3 length is 13 residues. Germline loops: CDR1 SQVTM, CDR2 ANQGSEA. V lost 3 bases, J lost 6 bases, and 14 bases lay in between.

The chain is built from TRBV18 and TRBJ2-7; 11 bases align to TRBD1. J gave up 7 bases and V 1 base, and 12 bases lay outside the gene matches. Germline-derived CDR1 and CDR2 are KGHSH and LQKENI. This CDR3 has 17 amino acids. CDR3 bases: TGTGCCAGCTCACCACTAATCGGGACAGGGGGTCAGCTTGAGCAGTACTTC. It translates to CASSPLIGTGGQLEQYF.

The chain has TRBV19 and TRBJ1-1; 8 nucleotides match TRBD1. The germline gives CDR1 LNHDA, CDR2 SQIVND (reference sequence). The junction had 2 bases not matched to a gene; V was cut back by 3 bases and J by 2 bases. This CDR3 has 14 amino acids. CDR3 bases: TGTGCCAGTAGTATGGACAGGGTCAACACTGAAGCTTTCTTT. Amino acid sequence: CASSMDRVNTEAFF.

V is TRBV7-2 and J is TRBJ2-5, with 13 bases that match TRBD2. V lost 4 bases and J lost 7; bases outside the gene matches: 15. Germline V gene lookup returns CDR1 SGHTA and CDR2 FQGNSA. The CDR3 is 18 residues long. CDR3 nucleotide sequence: TGTGCCAGCAGCTCGGTACTAGCGGGGGGGCCGTTAGAAGTGACCCAGTACTTC. Its protein product is CASSSVLAGGPLEVTQYF. Drawing the rest from reference TRBV7-2 and TRBJ2-5, the complete variable domain is GAGVSQSPSNKVTEKGKDVELRCDPISGHTALYWYRQSLGQGLEFLIYFQGNSAPDKSGLPSDRFSAERTGGSVSTLTIQRTQQEDSAVYLCASSSVLAGGPLEVTQYFGPGTRLLVL.

This chain links TRBV20-1 with TRBJ1-1; D might be TRBD1 (5 bases). There are 11 residues in the CDR3. The ends were cut back, 6 bases at V and 8 bases at J, with 13 bases in the middle. Per the germline V gene, CDR1 is DFQATT and CDR2 is SNEGSKA (reference sequence). The DNA of the CDR3 is TGCAGTGCGCAACATCAGGGCGAAGCTTTCTTT. This sequence encodes CSAQHQGEAFF.

Notes on this clonotype: The junction does not match germline at one end; this may be a read error. The chain employs TRBV6-2 or TRBV6-3 and TRBJ1-4, with 7 positions matching TRBD1. The germline CDR1 and CDR2 sequences are MNHEY and SVGEGT. This CDR3 has 15 residues. The chain's CDR3 is CASSYMGDRHENLFF. In DNA, the CDR3 is TGTGCCAGCAGTTATATGGGGGACAGACATGAAAATCTGTTTTTT.